These 19 T cell receptor beta chains originate from one sample sequenced in a study of OX40 agonist ivuxolimab in advanced cancers. This table comes from immunoSEQ multiplex PCR, and its TCRdb copy is limited to in-frame clones, with some not included. The data show 20,000 to 25,000 clones, with approximately 82% seen just once and approximately 35% held by the top ten. The material sequenced was CD4+ or CD8+ T cells sorted from blood, taken in a trial of the OX40 agonist ivuxolimab. Every receptor here comes from an adult with an advanced solid tumor such as melanoma, head and neck, liver or kidney cancer.

The rearrangement joins TRBV5-1 to TRBJ1-4, with TRBD1 matching over 7 bases. This CDR3 contains 16 residues. CDR1 and CDR2 from the germline V gene are SGHRS and YFSETQ. The junction had 7 bases not matched to a gene; V was cut back by 0 bases and J by 5 bases. The CDR3 DNA reads as TGCGCCAGCAGCTTGGACGCAGGGGGAGGAAATGAAAAACTGTTTTTT. Encoded protein: CASSLDAGGGNEKLFF.

The rearrangement uses TRBV18 and TRBJ1-3, with D perhaps matching TRBD1 (6 bases). Trimming left V 8 bases short and J 2 bases short, with 16 bases between. CDR3 length: 15 amino acids. Germline V gene lookup returns CDR1 KGHSH and CDR2 LQKENI. As DNA, the CDR3 is TGTGCCAGCACTACTGTTGGGGGGCCTGGAAACACCATATATTTT. Its translation: CASTTVGGPGNTIYF.

The count of this clone is one. The V gene is TRBV6-6, the J gene TRBJ2-5, with 7 bases that match TRBD1. CDR3 length: 16 amino acids. CDR1 and CDR2 (germline): MNHNY, SVGAGI (reference sequence). V gave up 2 bases and J gave up 0 bases; unmatched junction bases: 6. The CDR3 region is CASSYPLTGDQETQYF. DNA for the CDR3: TGTGCCAGCAGTTACCCGCTAACAGGGGACCAAGAGACCCAGTACTTC.

This chain links TRBV27 with TRBJ2-7; D might be TRBD1 (6 bases). CDR1 and CDR2 (germline): MNHEY, SMNVEV (reference sequence). The CDR3 length is 12 residues. Trimming took 6 bases from V and 7 from J, leaving 13 bases between them. CDR3 bases: TGTGCCAGCAGCCTGGGGGCGGGTGAGCAGTACTTC. It specifies CASSLGAGEQYF.

This clone was observed a few times. The V and J genes are TRBV12-5 and TRBJ2-1, with TRBD1 matching 7 bases. This CDR3 is built from 17 residues. CDR1 and CDR2 (germline): LGHNT, FRNRAP. V trimming: 1 base; J trimming: 1 base; junction bases outside the gene matches: 7. The CDR3 coding sequence is TGTGCTAGTGGTTTGGGGGGGACAGTTTTGTCCTACAATGAGCAGTTCTTC. Translating it yields CASGLGGTVLSYNEQFF.

The chain has TRBV7-3 and TRBJ2-5; TRBD2 might be the D (5 bases). The closer fit of TRBJ2-7 to the DNA end suggests the J call may be wrong. This CDR3 region has 13 residues. Looked up from germline, CDR1 is SGHTA and CDR2 is FQGTGA. The CDR3 loop is CASSWWEPYEQYF. The CDR3 bases are TGTGCCAGCAGCTGGTGGGAGCCCTACGAGCAGTACTTC.

The table lists this clone with a count of one. This rearrangement joins TRBV5-8 to TRBJ2-7; 7 bases align to TRBD1. Germline V gene data show CDR1 as SGHTS and CDR2 as YDEGEE. The CDR3 runs to 12 residues. The J segment lost 2 bases and the V segment lost 9 bases, leaving 5 bases of the junction unmatched. The CDR3 loop is CAIRDSPYEQYF. The CDR3 region has the DNA TGTGCCATCCGGGACAGCCCCTACGAGCAGTACTTC.

The J gene is TRBJ2-2, the V gene TRBV6-1, with D uncertain. Trimming cost V 1 base and J 4 bases, with 10 bases left between them. CDR1 MNHNS and CDR2 SASEGT come from the germline V gene. CDR3 size: 15 residues. The CDR3 is CASSEGIVRTGELFF. The CDR3 DNA reads TGTGCCAGCAGTGAAGGGATAGTCCGCACCGGGGAGCTGTTTTTT.

V usage is TRBV7-2 and J usage is TRBJ2-7; 10 bases are shared with TRBD2. This CDR3 is 18 amino acids long. V gave up 2 bases and J gave up 3 bases; unmatched junction bases: 13. CDR1 is SGHTA and CDR2 is FQGNSA in the germline V gene. The CDR3 nucleotides are TGTGCCAGCAGCTTAAAGGGAGGTGCTAGCGGGGGACACTACGAGCAGTACTTC. Its translation is CASSLKGGASGGHYEQYF.

V and J are TRBV5-1 and TRBJ2-4; weak D call: TRBD2 (5 bases). CDR1 and CDR2 (germline): SGHRS, YFSETQ. The V end was cut by 0 bases, the J end by 0 bases, with 7 bases between. This CDR3 is 15 amino acids long. CDR3 region: CASSLGGIAKNIQYF. CDR3 DNA sequence: TGCGCCAGCAGCTTGGGAGGGATAGCCAAAAACATTCAGTACTTC. The complete variable domain, with remaining parts taken from reference TRBV5-1 and TRBJ2-4, reads KAGVTQTPRYLIKTRGQQVTLSCSPISGHRSVSWYQQTPGQGLQFLFEYFSETQRNKGNFPGRFSGRQFSNSRSEMNVSTLELGDSALYLCASSLGGIAKNIQYFGAGTRLSVL.

This chain uses TRBV9 with TRBJ1-4; maybe TRBD1 (5 bases). Germline V CDR1 and CDR2: SGDLS, YYNGEE. The CDR3 has 14 residues. V lost 2 bases, J lost 4 bases, and 9 bases lay in between. The CDR3 loop is CASSVWDGNEKLFF. The CDR3 DNA reads TGTGCCAGCAGCGTCTGGGACGGTAATGAAAAACTGTTTTTT.

This chain uses TRBV28 with TRBJ1-1; 9 positions agree with TRBD1. CDR3 length: 17 residues. Germline CDR1 and CDR2: MDHEN and SYDVKM. V lost 2 bases and J lost 0; bases outside the gene matches: 7. The CDR3 reads CASSLITGGSLNTEAFF. The CDR3 DNA is TGTGCCAGCAGTTTAATAACAGGGGGCTCTTTGAACACTGAAGCTTTCTTT.

This clone was recorded once. The chain is built from TRBV10-2 and TRBJ2-1, with a weak D call TRBD1 (6 bases). This CDR3 has 14 amino acids. Between the trimmed V and J ends, which lost 3 bases and 5 bases, there was a span of 11 bases. CDR1 and CDR2 from the germline V gene are WSHSY and SAAADI. The CDR3 loop is CASSDSRGHNEQFF. CDR3 sequence (DNA): TGCGCCAGCAGTGATAGCAGGGGCCACAATGAGCAGTTCTTC.

The gene calls are TRBV6-1 and TRBJ2-2; TRBD2 agrees at 7 bases. The CDR3 has 15 residues. Germline V gives CDR1 MNHNS, CDR2 SASEGT. V was pared by 4 bases and J by 4 bases, with 6 bases of the junction left unmatched. The chain's CDR3 is CASSVRERGTGELFF. In DNA form, the CDR3 reads TGTGCCAGCAGTGTGCGGGAGCGGGGCACCGGGGAGCTGTTTTTT.

This clone was recorded only once. The rearrangement joins TRBV28 to TRBJ2-7, with a weak D call TRBD2 (5 bases). Trimming stripped 5 bases from V and 3 bases from J, with 11 bases between. CDR1 is MDHEN, CDR2 SYDVKM, per germline. The CDR3 totals 13 residues. In DNA form, the CDR3 reads TGTGCCAGCAGTCAGACCGGGAACTACGAGCAGTACTTC. Amino acids: CASSQTGNYEQYF.

The chain is built from TRBV7-6 and TRBJ1-1; D ambiguous. Trimming left V 5 bases short and J 12 bases short, with 19 bases between. CDR3 size: 13 residues. Germline assignment: CDR1 SGHVS and CDR2 FNYEAQ. DNA for the CDR3: TGTGCCAGCAGCGATGAGGGCCGCGGTGAGTCTTTCTTT. Translation: CASSDEGRGESFF.

The chain has TRBV15 and TRBJ2-1; 9 bases agree with TRBD2. The J segment lost 0 bases and the V segment lost 0 bases, leaving 12 bases of the junction unmatched. The germline gives CDR1 LNHNV, CDR2 YYDKDF (reference sequence). This CDR3 has 20 residues. DNA for the CDR3: TGTGCCACCAGCAGAGATCAAGGCGGGAGGGTCCCGAGCTCCTACAATGAGCAGTTCTTC. Its translation is CATSRDQGGRVPSSYNEQFF.

V is TRBV5-6 and J is TRBJ2-7; D tentatively reads TRBD1 or TRBD2 (5 bases each). The CDR3 length is 15 residues. Trimming shortened V by 1 base and J by 0 bases, and 11 bases separated the two germline ends. Looked up from germline, CDR1 is SGHDT and CDR2 is YYEEEE. As DNA, the CDR3 is TGTGCCAGCAGCTTGAACAGGAGGAGCTCCTACGAGCAGTACTTC. Protein: CASSLNRRSSYEQYF.

The V call is TRBV30, the J call TRBJ2-5, with D possibly TRBD1 on 6 matching bases. The CDR3 runs to 11 residues. Trimming took off 4 bases at V and 4 bases at J, with 7 bases between the two ends. CDR1 GTSNPN and CDR2 SVGIG come from the germline V gene (reference sequence). As DNA, the CDR3 is TGTGCCTGGACAGGGGTAGAGACCCAGTACTTC. Amino acids: CAWTGVETQYF.